This TCR beta chain was profiled in a study of technical replicates of blood from several donors. Libraries were prepared by immunoSEQ multiplex PCR; TCRdb keeps only in-frame clonotypes and omits some of them. The sample includes some 94,000 clones, approximately 94% of them seen just once. The CDR3 is made up of 13 amino acids. The germline V and J ends were trimmed by 8 bases and 0 bases, with 8 bases remaining between them. CDR1 and CDR2 (germline): SNHLY, FYNNEI. This clone has just one count. The clonotype was recovered from a human donor in good health. The chain is built from TRBV2 and TRBJ2-1; D might be TRBD2 (5 bases). The specimen was T cells isolated from PBMCs. This chain's CDR3 is CASHAGSYNEQFF. CDR3 DNA: TGTGCCAGCCACGCGGGCTCCTACAATGAGCAGTTCTTC.